The 10 T cell receptor beta chains in this list originate from one sample, sequenced in a study of T cells in localized non-small cell lung cancer. Some clones are missing from TCRdb's copy, which holds only in-frame ones; the method was immunoSEQ multiplex PCR. The table lists approximately 35,000 clones, 85% to 90% of them singletons. The sample in question was peripheral blood, obtained before any cancer treatment. These receptors all stem from a man between 35 and 75 years old with stage I lung adenocarcinoma.

The chain couples TRBV15 to TRBJ1-6; D gene unclear. This CDR3 region has 15 residues. Germline V CDR1 and CDR2: LNHNV, YYDKDF (reference sequence). Trimming stripped 0 bases from V and 7 bases from J, with 10 bases between. Here the CDR3 DNA reads TGTGCCACCAGCAGAGATCTAGAGGGCAATTCACCCCTCCACTTT. Protein sequence: CATSRDLEGNSPLHF.

The chain has TRBV9 and TRBJ2-2; the D is unclear. This CDR3 spans 12 amino acids. The V end was cut by 8 bases, the J end by 7 bases, with 12 bases between. In germline, CDR1 is SGDLS, CDR2 YYNGEE. CDR3 nucleotides: TGTGCCAGTCAGCTGGGGAACGGGGAGCTGTTTTTT. Its translation: CASQLGNGELFF.

The chain links TRBV19 to TRBJ1-2; possible D gene TRBD1, 5 bases. This CDR3 is 12 amino acids long. Germline-derived CDR1 and CDR2 are LNHDA and SQIVND (reference sequence). V lost 4 bases to trimming and J lost 10 bases, with 13 bases between them. The CDR3 region is CASSRTRIPYTF. The CDR3 nucleotides read TGTGCCAGTAGTAGGACACGGATTCCCTACACCTTC.

This clone was recorded a few times. The V gene is TRBV19, the J gene TRBJ2-7; D is uncertain. The CDR3 is made up of 13 amino acids. Germline CDR1 and CDR2: LNHDA and SQIVND (reference sequence). Trimming took off 4 bases at V and 6 bases at J, with 13 bases between the two ends. For the CDR3, the DNA is TGTGCCAGTAGTACGGCAAAGGGTCTCGAGCAGTACTTC. This codes for CASSTAKGLEQYF.

The chain links TRBV10-1 to TRBJ2-3, with a possible D match to TRBD1 (6 bases). Germline-derived CDR1 and CDR2 are WNHNN and SYGVQD (reference sequence). The germline V and J ends were trimmed by 3 bases and 5 bases, with 9 bases remaining between them. The CDR3 extends over 13 amino acids. The CDR3 nucleotides are TGCGCCAGCAGTGAACAGGGAAAAGATACGCAGTATTTT. This codes for CASSEQGKDTQYF.

The chain links TRBV27 to TRBJ2-1, with no clear D. Deletions cut 4 bases from V and 0 bases from J, with 4 bases between. The germline CDR1 and CDR2 sequences are MNHEY and SMNVEV (reference sequence). The CDR3 runs 13 residues. The CDR3 sequence is CASSYDSYNEQFF. The CDR3 DNA reads TGTGCCAGCAGTTACGACTCCTACAATGAGCAGTTCTTC.

The CDR3 DNA reads TGTGCCAGTAACCCTCTTCTCAACACCGGGGAGCTGTTTTTT. Its protein is CASNPLLNTGELFF. The rearrangement joins TRBV19 to TRBJ2-2; D is unclear. The CDR3 is 14 residues long. Germline assignment: CDR1 LNHDA and CDR2 SQIVND (reference sequence). V was cut by 7 bases and J by 2 bases, with 11 bases left in between.

The chain employs TRBV15 and TRBJ1-3, with D possibly being TRBD1 (5 bases). From germline, CDR1 is LNHNV and CDR2 YYDKDF (reference sequence). Trimming stripped 7 bases from V and 4 bases from J, with 8 bases between. This CDR3 comprises 12 residues. CDR3 DNA sequence: TGTGCCACCACAGGGCTAGGAAACACCATATATTTT. Translated, it gives CATTGLGNTIYF.

This sequence joins TRBV6-5 and TRBJ1-1; D is unclear. Germline V gene data show CDR1 as MNHEY and CDR2 as SVGAGI. The CDR3 is made up of 14 amino acids. V was trimmed by 7 bases and J by 4 bases, leaving 16 bases between them. In nucleotides, the CDR3 is TGTGCCAGCACCATCGGCCCCGTGGGCACTGAAGCTTTCTTT. Its protein is CASTIGPVGTEAFF.

The CDR3 sequence is CASRLEGNSPLHF. The CDR3 DNA is TGTGCCAGCAGGTTGGAGGGAAATTCACCCCTCCACTTT. The V gene is TRBV6-1, the J gene TRBJ1-6, with D unclear. The V gene lost 6 bases and the J gene lost 7 bases, with 10 bases spanning the gap. The CDR3 has 13 residues. Germline CDR1 reads MNHNS; CDR2 reads SASEGT.